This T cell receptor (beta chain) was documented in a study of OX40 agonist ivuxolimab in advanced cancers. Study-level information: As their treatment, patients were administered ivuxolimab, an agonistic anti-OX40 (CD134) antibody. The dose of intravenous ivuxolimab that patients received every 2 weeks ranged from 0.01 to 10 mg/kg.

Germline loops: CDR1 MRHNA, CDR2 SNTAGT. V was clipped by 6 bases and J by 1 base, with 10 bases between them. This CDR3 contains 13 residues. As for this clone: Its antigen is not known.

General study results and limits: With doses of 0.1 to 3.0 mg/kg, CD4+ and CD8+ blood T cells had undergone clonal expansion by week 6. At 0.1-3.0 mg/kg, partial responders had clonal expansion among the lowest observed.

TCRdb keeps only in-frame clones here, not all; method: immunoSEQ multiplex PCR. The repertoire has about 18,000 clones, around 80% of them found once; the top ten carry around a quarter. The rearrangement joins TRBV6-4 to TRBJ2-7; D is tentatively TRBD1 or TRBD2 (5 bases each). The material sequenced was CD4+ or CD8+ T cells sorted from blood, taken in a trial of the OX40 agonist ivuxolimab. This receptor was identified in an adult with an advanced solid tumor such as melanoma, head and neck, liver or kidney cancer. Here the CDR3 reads CASSPGPSYEQYF. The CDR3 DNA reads TGTGCCAGCAGCCCGGGGCCGTCCTACGAGCAGTACTTC.